The 4 T cell receptor beta chains below come from one sample, sequenced in a study of cytomegalovirus exposure and HLA in healthy donors. The PCR used 60 Vbeta and 13 Jbeta primers. Data came from immunoSEQ multiplex PCR; TCRdb stores just in-frame clones and leaves some out. In the table there are 190,000 or so clones, approximately 85% of which are singletons. Material for sequencing was PBMCs. The source is a woman between 45 and 65 years old in good health and CMV-seropositive.

The V call is TRBV18, the J call TRBJ2-2; the match to TRBD1 covers 12 bases. The junction had 3 bases not matched to a gene; V was cut back by 1 base and J by 6 bases. The CDR3 length is 16 residues. Germline assignment: CDR1 KGHSH and CDR2 LQKENI. CDR3 loop: CASSPQGQGASGELFF. CDR3 nucleotides: TGTGCCAGCTCACCACAGGGACAGGGGGCCTCCGGGGAGCTGTTTTTT.

In its sample, this clone was seen a few times. This rearrangement joins TRBV5-6 to TRBJ2-7; tentative D call: TRBD2 (5 bases). The length of the CDR3 is 15 residues. V dropped 1 base and J dropped 3 bases, with 14 bases sitting between them. The germline V gene encodes CDR1 SGHDT and CDR2 YYEEEE. CDR3: CASSLRTLRDYEQYF. The CDR3 coding sequence is TGTGCCAGCAGCTTGAGGACCCTACGGGACTACGAGCAGTACTTC. Supplemented by reference TRBV5-6 and TRBJ2-7, the full variable domain reads DAGVTQSPTHLIKTRGQQVTLRCSPKSGHDTVSWYQQALGQGPQFIFQYYEEEERQRGNFPDRFSGHQFPNYSSELNVNALLLGDSALYLCASSLRTLRDYEQYFGPGTRLTVT.

The chain uses TRBV6-5 and TRBJ2-3; D is unclear. The CDR3 is made up of 15 amino acids. V was shortened by 0 bases and J by 4 bases, with 11 bases between the two germline ends. From germline, CDR1 is MNHEY and CDR2 SVGAGI. The CDR3 DNA follows: TGTGCCAGCAGTTACTCCCTGGTCCGGTCAGATACGCAGTATTTT. Translation gives CASSYSLVRSDTQYF.

The V call is TRBV5-1, the J call TRBJ2-2; D gene unclear. This CDR3 has 16 residues. V was shortened by 0 bases and J by 4 bases, with 13 bases between the two germline ends. Germline CDR1 and CDR2: SGHRS and YFSETQ. CDR3 sequence reads: CASSLVGYGGTGELFF. The CDR3 nucleotides are TGCGCCAGCAGCTTGGTCGGGTACGGCGGCACCGGGGAGCTGTTTTTT. Using reference TRBV5-1 and TRBJ2-2 for the parts outside the CDR3, the full variable domain is KAGVTQTPRYLIKTRGQQVTLSCSPISGHRSVSWYQQTPGQGLQFLFEYFSETQRNKGNFPGRFSGRQFSNSRSEMNVSTLELGDSALYLCASSLVGYGGTGELFFGEGSRLTVL.